This T cell receptor (beta chain) is from a study of a mutant IDH1 vaccine in newly diagnosed glioma (dated by TCRdb to the early 2020s). With regard to the full study: Patients received eight vaccinations in weeks 1, 3, 5, 7, 11, 15, 19 and 23, corresponding to visits V03 through V10. In the chemotherapy-containing groups, vaccination started alongside temozolomide cycles, whereas in patients who had radiotherapy alone it started 4-6 weeks after radiotherapy. Of the 25 to 35 patients who were treated, about 62% were male and approximately 38% were female, and the mean age was around 40 years. Prior to enrollment, standard therapy consisting of radiotherapy alone, temozolomide alone, or radiochemotherapy with temozolomide had been administered to patients, with the combination being received by most patients. Peripheral blood samples were drawn at six visits, namely V03 (baseline), V05, V07, V10, V12 and V13. Longitudinal TCRB deep sequencing was performed for roughly 25 treated patients wherever samples were available for exploratory analyses. What the work shows at the level of the full study, not this receptor alone: Availability determined which PBMC samples were chosen for TCRB deep sequencing. Immune responses induced by the vaccine were seen in roughly 95% of patients across multiple MHC alleles. It was noted by the authors that analyses of patient blood samples could not be reproduced owing to sample limitations. No apparent relationship was observed between pseudoprogression and alterations in the top peripheral T cell clonotypes detected by TCRB sequencing.

What the time point label conveys for this sample: week 11, during vaccination. Each vaccine dose, consisting of 300 ug of a 20-mer mutant IDH1 peptide in Montanide, was administered subcutaneously with topical imiquimod. All donors had newly diagnosed IDH1-mutant astrocytomas of WHO grade 3 or 4 that showed loss of nuclear ATRX. The samples were drawn from NOA16, a multicentre, single-arm, open-label phase I trial in Germany that tested a mutant IDH1 peptide vaccine in humans for the first time. The DNeasy Blood and Tissue Kit was used to extract genomic DNA from EDTA blood for TCRB sequencing. Comments on this clone: The antigen this receptor binds is unknown. Within one base of it there is no much larger clone, and no base qualities were kept.

Library preparation used the immunoSEQ multiplex PCR assay. Rearranged TCR beta chain sequences were amplified using the hsTCRB Kit according to the manufacturer's protocol. An Illumina MiSeq was used to sequence the TCRB libraries. The source study handled its data this way. The proprietary platform of the kit vendor was used for demultiplexing, trimming and gene mapping. The immuneACCESS repertoire file appears here via TCRdb, limited to in-frame rearrangements. These files lack a portion of the clones; in checked studies, under half of the deficit traces to unresolved V genes, and the cause of the others is not known. The V and J calls and clone size come from that table; D and trimming were worked out from the DNA. The sample yields around 130,000 clones; about 82% were counted once. The ten largest clones take up 5.5% of the sample. The TCR was taken from a man aged 40-50 years with glioma. This material consisted of PBMCs, taken from a glioma patient whose treatment included an IDH1 peptide vaccine.

The CDR3 reads as follows: CASSIDQGQGITEAFF. Here is the DNA: TGTGCCAGTAGTATAGACCAGGGACAGGGGATCACTGAAGCTTTCTTT. The sequence links TRBV19 to TRBJ1-1, and TRBD1 aligns with 10 junction nucleotides. The germline V gene (reference sequence) supplies CDR1 LNHDA and CDR2 SQIVND. The CDR3, cysteine through phenylalanine, is 16 amino acids long. The entry retains the CDR3 DNA only, 48 bases that are in frame from base 1. For this chain, trimming is 0 bases at the V end and 4 bases at the J end, and the number of junction bases without a gene match is 5.